This T cell receptor beta chain was captured in a study of T cell repertoires in cytomegalovirus infection. Study context: Recently identified HLA-C-restricted CMV epitopes and well-studied HLA-B-restricted CMV epitopes were used by the study. An indication of both CMV infection and matching HLA type came from public TCR beta signatures.

This clonotype was seen at least ten times. Its specificity is not known. Via MiXCR, TCRdb re-called the reads, giving one row per CDR3 protein. The profile covers more than 75,000 distinct CDR3 sequences, with around 32% appearing a single time and approximately 71% taken by the ten largest. Study-wide results and caveats: The ex vivo response was dominated by HLA-C-restricted CMV-specific TCR beta clonotypes.

Germline V lookup: CDR1 SEHNR, CDR2 FQNEAQ (reference sequence). V shed 11 bases, J shed 7 bases, and the junction held 5 bases outside the gene matches. This CDR3 spans 12 amino acids. Source: CD8+ T cells from cultured PBMCs, taken from culture after CMV antigen stimulation. This receptor was identified in a human donor in good health (CMV status not recorded). Some clones in this sample may be carry-over from other donors' samples. The chain carries TRBV7-9 and TRBJ2-1; TRBD2 agrees at 10 bases. The CDR3 region is CAWTAGGNEQFF. DNA for the CDR3: TGTGCCTGGACAGCGGGGGGGAATGAGCAGTTCTTC. Using reference TRBV7-9 and TRBJ2-1 for the parts outside the CDR3, the full variable domain is DTGVSQNPRHKITKRGQNVTFRCDPISEHNRLYWYRQTLGQGPEFLTYFQNEAQLEKSRLLSDRFSAERPKGSFSTLEIQRTEQGDSAMYLCAWTAGGNEQFFGPGTRLTVL.